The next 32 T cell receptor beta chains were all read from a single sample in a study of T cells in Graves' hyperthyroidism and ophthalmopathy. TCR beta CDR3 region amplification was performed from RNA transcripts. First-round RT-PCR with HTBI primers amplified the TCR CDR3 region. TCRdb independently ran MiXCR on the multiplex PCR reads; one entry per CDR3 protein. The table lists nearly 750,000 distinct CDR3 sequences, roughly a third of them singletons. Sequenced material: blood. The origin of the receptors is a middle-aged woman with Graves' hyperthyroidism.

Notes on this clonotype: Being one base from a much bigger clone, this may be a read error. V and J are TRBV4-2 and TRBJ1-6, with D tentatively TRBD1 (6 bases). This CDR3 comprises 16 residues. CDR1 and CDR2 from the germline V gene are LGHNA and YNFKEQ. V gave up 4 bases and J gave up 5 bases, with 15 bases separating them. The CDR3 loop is CASSLLCRDNNSPLHF. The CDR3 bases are TGTGCCAGCAGCCTACTCTGCCGGGACAATAATTCACCCCTCCACTTT.

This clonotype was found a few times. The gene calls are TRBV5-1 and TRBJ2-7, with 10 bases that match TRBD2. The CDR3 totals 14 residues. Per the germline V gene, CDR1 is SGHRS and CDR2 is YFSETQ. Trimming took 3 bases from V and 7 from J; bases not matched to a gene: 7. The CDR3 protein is CASSWTSGTNEQYF. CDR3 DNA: TGCGCCAGCAGCTGGACTAGCGGCACTAATGAGCAGTACTTC.

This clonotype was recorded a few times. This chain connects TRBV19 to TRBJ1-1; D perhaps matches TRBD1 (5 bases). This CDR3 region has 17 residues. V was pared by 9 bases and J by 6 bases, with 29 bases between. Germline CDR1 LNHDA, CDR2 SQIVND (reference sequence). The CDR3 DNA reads TGTGCCAGCCTCGGGCTGAGGGGAAGCAAGAGGCCACCTGAAGCTTTCTTT. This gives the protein CASLGLRGSKRPPEAFF.

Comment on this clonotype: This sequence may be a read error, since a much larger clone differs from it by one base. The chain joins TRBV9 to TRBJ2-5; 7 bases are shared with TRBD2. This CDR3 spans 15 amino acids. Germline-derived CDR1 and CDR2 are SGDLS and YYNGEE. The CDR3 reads CASSLAPGRGETQHF. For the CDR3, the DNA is TGTGCCAGCAGTTTGGCCCCTGGGAGGGGCGAGACCCAGCACTTC.

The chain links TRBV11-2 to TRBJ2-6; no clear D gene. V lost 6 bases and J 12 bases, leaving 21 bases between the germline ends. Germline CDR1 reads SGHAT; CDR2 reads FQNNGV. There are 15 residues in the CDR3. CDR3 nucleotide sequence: TGTGCCAGCAGACCTACACTCGACGGCCCCGGCGTCCTGACTTTC. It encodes CASRPTLDGPGVLTF.

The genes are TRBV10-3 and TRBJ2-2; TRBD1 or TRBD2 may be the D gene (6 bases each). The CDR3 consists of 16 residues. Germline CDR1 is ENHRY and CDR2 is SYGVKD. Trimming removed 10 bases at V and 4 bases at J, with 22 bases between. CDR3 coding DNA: TGTGCCAGCAGCCAAGTAGGCAGGGGAGGCACCGGGGAGCTGTTTTTT. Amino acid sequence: CASSQVGRGGTGELFF.

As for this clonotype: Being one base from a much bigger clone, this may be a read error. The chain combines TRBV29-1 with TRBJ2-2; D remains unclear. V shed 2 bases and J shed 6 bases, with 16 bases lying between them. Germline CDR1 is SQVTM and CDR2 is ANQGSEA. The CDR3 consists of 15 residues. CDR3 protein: CSVESGARNAGELFF. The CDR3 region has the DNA TGCAGCGTTGAATCAGGCGCTCGTAACGCCGGGGAGCTGTTTTTT.

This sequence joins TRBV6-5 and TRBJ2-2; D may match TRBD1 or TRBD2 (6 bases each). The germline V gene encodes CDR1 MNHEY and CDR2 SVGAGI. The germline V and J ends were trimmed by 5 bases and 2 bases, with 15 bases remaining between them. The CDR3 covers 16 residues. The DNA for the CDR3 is TGTGCCAGCAGTCGCAATGCCGGGGGCAACACCGGGGAGCTGTTTTTT. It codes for CASSRNAGGNTGELFF.

The CDR3 is CASSITSGGLQETQYF. CDR3 DNA sequence: TGTGCCAGCAGCATAACTAGCGGGGGCCTACAAGAGACCCAGTACTTC. This sequence joins TRBV7-9 and TRBJ2-5; 11 bases line up with TRBD2. This CDR3 contains 16 residues. The junction had 7 bases not matched to a gene; V was cut back by 5 bases and J by 2 bases. Per the germline V gene, CDR1 is SEHNR and CDR2 is FQNEAQ (reference sequence).

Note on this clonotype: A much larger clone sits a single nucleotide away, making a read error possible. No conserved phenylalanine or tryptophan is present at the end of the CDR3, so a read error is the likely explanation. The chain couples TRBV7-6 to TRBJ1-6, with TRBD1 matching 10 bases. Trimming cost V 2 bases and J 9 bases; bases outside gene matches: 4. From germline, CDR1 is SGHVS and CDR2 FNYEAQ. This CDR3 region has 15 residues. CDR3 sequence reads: CASSLTRQGASPLHL. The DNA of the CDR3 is TGTGCCAGCAGCTTAACAAGACAGGGGGCTTCACCCCTCCACCTT.

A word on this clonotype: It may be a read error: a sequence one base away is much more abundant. The chain's CDR3 is CASSYAGPTIYEQYF. CDR3 DNA: TGTGCCAGCAGTTACGCCGGACCAACCATTTACGAGCAGTACTTC. The rearrangement joins TRBV6-6 to TRBJ2-7; D remains ambiguous. CDR1 MNHNY and CDR2 SVGAGI come from the germline V gene (reference sequence). V shed 2 bases and J shed 4 bases, with 15 bases lying between them. The CDR3 is made up of 15 amino acids.

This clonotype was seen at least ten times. The CDR3 here is CATGEQGGMNTEAFF. DNA of the CDR3: TGTGCCACCGGGGAGCAGGGGGGGATGAACACTGAAGCTTTCTTT. This chain uses TRBV10-3 with TRBJ1-1; 7 nucleotides line up with TRBD1. CDR3 length: 15 residues. Unmatched junction bases numbered 11, after V lost 10 bases and J lost 0 bases. Germline CDR1 reads ENHRY; CDR2 reads SYGVKD.

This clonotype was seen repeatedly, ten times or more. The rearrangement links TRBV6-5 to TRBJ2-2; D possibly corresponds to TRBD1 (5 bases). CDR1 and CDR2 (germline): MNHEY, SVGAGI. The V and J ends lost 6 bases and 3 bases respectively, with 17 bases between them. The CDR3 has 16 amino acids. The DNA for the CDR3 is TGTGCCAGCAGAGACAGATCCCGTGGTGACACCGGGGAGCTGTTTTTT. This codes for CASRDRSRGDTGELFF.

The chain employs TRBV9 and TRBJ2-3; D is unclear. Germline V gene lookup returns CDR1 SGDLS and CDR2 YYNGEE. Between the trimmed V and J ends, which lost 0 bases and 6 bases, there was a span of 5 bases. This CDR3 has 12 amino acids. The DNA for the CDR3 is TGTGCCAGCAGCGTAGTGGGGGATACGCAGTATTTT. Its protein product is CASSVVGDTQYF.

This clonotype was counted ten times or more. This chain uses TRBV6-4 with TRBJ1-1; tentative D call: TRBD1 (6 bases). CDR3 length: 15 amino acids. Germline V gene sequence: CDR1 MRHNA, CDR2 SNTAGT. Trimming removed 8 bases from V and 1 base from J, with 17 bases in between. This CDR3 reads CASLPDRLSNTEAFF. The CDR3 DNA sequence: TGTGCCAGCCTACCCGACAGGTTATCGAACACTGAAGCTTTCTTT.

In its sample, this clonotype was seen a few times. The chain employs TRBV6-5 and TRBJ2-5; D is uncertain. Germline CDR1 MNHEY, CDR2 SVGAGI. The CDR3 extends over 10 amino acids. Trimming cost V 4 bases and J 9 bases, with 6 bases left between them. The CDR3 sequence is CASSSAAQYF. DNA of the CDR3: TGTGCCAGCAGTTCTGCGGCCCAGTACTTC.

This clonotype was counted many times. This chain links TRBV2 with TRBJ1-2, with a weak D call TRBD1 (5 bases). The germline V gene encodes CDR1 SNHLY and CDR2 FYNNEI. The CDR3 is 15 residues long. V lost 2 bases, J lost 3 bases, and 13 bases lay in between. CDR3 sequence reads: CASSEQGGDDYGYTF. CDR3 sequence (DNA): TGTGCCAGCAGTGAACAGGGAGGCGACGACTATGGCTACACCTTC.

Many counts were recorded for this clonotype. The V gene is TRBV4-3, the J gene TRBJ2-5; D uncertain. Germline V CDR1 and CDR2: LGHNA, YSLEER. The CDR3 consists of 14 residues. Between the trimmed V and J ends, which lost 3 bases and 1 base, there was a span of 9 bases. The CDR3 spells CASSQQAPQETQYF. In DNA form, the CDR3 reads TGCGCCAGCAGCCAGCAGGCACCCCAAGAGACCCAGTACTTC.

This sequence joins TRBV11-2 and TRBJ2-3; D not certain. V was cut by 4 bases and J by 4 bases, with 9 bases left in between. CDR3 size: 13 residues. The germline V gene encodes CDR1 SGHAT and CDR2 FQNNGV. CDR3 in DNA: TGTGCCAGCAGCTCCCTTTGGTCAGATACGCAGTATTTT. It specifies CASSSLWSDTQYF.

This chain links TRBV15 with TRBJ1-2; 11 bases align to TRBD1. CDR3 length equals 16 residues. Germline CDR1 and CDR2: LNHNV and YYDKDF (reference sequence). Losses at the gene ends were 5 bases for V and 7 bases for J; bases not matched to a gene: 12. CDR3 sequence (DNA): TGTGCCACCAGCCCCGCCAGGGACAGGGGGGTTAGTGGCTACACCTTC. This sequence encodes CATSPARDRGVSGYTF.

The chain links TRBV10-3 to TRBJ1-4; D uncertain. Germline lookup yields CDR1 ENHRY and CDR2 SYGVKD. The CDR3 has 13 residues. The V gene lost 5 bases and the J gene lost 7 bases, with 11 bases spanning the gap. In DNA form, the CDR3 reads TGTGCCATCAGTCCCTCCGCGGGTGAAAAACTGTTTTTT. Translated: CAISPSAGEKLFF.

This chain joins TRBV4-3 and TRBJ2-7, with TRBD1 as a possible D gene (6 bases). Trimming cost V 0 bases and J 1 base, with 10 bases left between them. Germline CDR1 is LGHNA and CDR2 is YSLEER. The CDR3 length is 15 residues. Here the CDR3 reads CASSQDWQGSYEQYF. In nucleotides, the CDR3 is TGCGCCAGCAGCCAAGATTGGCAGGGGTCCTACGAGCAGTACTTC.

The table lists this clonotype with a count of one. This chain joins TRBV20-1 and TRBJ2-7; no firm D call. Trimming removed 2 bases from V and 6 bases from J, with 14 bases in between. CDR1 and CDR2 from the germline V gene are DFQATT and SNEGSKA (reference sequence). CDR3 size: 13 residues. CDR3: CSARSRSFREQYF. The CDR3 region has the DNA TGCAGTGCTAGAAGCCGCTCCTTCCGCGAGCAGTACTTC.

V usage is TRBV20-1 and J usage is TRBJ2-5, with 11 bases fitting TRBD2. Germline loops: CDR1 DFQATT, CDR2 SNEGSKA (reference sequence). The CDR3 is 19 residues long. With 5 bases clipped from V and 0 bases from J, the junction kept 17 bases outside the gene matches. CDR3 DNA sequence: TGCAGTGCTCCTACGACAATTAGCGGGAGGGCCCGATACCAAGAGACCCAGTACTTC. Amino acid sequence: CSAPTTISGRARYQETQYF.

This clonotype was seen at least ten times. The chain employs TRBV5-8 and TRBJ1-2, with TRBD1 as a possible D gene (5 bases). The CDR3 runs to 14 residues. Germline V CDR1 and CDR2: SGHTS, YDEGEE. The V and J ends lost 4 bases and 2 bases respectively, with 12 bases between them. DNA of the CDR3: TGTGCCAGCAGCAGCAAAGGGGAAAACTATGGCTACACCTTC. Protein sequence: CASSSKGENYGYTF.

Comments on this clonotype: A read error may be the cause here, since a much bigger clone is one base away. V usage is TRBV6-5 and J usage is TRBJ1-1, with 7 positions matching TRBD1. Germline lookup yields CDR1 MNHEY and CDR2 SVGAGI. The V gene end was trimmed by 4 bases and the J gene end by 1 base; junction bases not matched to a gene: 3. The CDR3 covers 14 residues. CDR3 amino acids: CASSSKGANTEAFF. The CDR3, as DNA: TGTGCCAGCAGTTCTAAGGGGGCGAACACTGAAGCTTTCTTT.

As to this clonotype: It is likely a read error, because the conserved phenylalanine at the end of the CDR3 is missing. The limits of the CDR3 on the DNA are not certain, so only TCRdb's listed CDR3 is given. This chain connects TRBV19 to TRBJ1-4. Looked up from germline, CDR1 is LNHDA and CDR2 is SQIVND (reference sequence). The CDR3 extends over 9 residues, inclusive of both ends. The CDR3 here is CASREEGDY.

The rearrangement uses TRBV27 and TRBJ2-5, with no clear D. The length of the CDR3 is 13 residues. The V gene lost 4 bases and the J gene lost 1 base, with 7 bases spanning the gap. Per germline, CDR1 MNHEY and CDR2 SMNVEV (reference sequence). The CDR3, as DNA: TGTGCCAGCAGTTCTCTTTCCCAAGAGACCCAGTACTTC. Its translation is CASSSLSQETQYF.

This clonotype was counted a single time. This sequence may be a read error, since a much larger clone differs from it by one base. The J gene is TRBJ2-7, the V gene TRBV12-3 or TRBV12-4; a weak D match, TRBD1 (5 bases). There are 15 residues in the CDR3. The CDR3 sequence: CASSLRQGSSYGQYF. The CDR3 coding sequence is TGTGCCAGCAGTTTACGTCAGGGAAGCTCCTACGGGCAGTACTTC.

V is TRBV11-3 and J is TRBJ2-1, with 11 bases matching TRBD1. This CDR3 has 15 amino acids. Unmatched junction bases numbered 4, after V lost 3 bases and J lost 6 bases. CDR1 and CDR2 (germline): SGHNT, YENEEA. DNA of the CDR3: TGTGCCAGCAGCTTCGGACAGGGGGCAGGCAATGAGCAGTTCTTC. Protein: CASSFGQGAGNEQFF.

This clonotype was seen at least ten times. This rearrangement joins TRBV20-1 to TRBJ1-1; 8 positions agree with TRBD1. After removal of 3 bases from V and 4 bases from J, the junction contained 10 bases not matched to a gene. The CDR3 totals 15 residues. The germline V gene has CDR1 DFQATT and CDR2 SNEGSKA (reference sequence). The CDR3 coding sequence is TGCAGTGCTAGCGCTTACCTGACAGGGGTCACTGAAGCTTTCTTT. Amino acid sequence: CSASAYLTGVTEAFF.

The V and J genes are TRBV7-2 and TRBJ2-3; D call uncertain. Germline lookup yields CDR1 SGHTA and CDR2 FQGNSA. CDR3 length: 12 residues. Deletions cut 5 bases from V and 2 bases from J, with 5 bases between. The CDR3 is CASSLHTDTQYF. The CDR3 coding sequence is TGTGCCAGCAGCCTTCACACAGATACGCAGTATTTT. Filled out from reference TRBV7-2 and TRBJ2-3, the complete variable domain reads GAGVSQSPSNKVTEKGKDVELRCDPISGHTALYWYRQSLGQGLEFLIYFQGNSAPDKSGLPSDRFSAERTGGSVSTLTIQRTQQEDSAVYLCASSLHTDTQYFGPGTRLTVL.